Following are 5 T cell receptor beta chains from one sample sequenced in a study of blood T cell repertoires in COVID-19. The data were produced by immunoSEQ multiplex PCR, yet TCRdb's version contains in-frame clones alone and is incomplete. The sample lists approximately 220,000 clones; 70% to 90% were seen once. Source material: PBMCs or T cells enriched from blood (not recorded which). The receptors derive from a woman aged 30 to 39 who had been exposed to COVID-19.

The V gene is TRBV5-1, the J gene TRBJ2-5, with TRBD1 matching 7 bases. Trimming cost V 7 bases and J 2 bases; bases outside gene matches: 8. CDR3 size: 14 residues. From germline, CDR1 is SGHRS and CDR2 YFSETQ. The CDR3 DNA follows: TGCGCCAGCCGCAGGACAGGTCCTCAAGAGACCCAGTACTTC. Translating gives CASRRTGPQETQYF.

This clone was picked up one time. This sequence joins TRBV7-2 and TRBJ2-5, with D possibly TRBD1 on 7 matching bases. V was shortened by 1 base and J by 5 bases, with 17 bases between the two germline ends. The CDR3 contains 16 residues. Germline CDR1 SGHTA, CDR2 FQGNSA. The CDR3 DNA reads TGTGCCAGCAGCTTAGTAGGAGGGGGCCGGGGGGAGACCCAGTACTTC. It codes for CASSLVGGGRGETQYF.

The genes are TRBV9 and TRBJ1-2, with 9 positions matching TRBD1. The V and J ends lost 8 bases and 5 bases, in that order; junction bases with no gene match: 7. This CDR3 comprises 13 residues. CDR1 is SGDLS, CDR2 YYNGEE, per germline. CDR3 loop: CASTGTGWYGYTF. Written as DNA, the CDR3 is TGTGCCAGTACCGGGACAGGGTGGTATGGCTACACCTTC.

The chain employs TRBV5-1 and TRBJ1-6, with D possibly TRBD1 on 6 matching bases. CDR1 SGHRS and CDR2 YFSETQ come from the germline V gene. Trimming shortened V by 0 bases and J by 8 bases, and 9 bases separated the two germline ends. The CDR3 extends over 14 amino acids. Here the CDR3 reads CASSLVGGDSPLHF. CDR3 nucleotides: TGCGCCAGCAGCTTGGTAGGGGGTGATTCACCCCTCCACTTT. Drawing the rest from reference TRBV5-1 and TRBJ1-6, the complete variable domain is KAGVTQTPRYLIKTRGQQVTLSCSPISGHRSVSWYQQTPGQGLQFLFEYFSETQRNKGNFPGRFSGRQFSNSRSEMNVSTLELGDSALYLCASSLVGGDSPLHFGNGTRLTVT.

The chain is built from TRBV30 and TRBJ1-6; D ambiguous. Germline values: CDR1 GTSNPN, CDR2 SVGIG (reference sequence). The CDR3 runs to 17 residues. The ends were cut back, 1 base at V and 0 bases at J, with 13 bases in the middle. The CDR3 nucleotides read TGTGCCTGGAGTGCCAAAGAAAGCCTCTCCTATAATTCACCCCTCCACTTT. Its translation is CAWSAKESLSYNSPLHF.